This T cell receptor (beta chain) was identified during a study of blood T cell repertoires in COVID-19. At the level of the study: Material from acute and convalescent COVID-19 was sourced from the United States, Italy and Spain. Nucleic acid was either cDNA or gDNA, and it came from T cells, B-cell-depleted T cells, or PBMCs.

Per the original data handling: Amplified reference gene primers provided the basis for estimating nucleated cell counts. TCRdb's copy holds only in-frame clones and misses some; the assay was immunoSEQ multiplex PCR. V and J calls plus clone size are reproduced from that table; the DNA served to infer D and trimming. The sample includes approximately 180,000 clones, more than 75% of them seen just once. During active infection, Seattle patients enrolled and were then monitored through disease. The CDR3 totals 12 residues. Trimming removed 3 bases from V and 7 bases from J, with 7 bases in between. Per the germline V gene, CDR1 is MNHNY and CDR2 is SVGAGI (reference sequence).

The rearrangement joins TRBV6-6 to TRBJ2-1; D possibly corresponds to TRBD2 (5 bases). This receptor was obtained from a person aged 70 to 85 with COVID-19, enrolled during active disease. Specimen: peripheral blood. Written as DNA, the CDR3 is TGTGCCAGCAGTTATACTAGGAATGAGCAGTTCTTC. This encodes CASSYTRNEQFF.